These 8 T cell receptor beta chains share one sample of origin, sequenced in a study of identical twins. TCRdb re-analysed the 5' RACE reads in MiXCR, keeping a single row per CDR3 protein. The sample comprises approximately 300,000 distinct CDR3 sequences, more than 8% of which are singletons, and 7% to 8.5% rests with the top ten. These same data were also listed under a study on yellow fever vaccine responses in identical twins.

What was sequenced was CD8+ T cells sorted from blood. The receptor source for this set is a woman younger than 35 in good health.

This sequence joins TRBV4-1 and TRBJ2-1, with 7 positions matching TRBD2. The CDR3 covers 17 residues. Germline V gene data show CDR1 as MGHRA and CDR2 as YSYEKL. V trimming: 1 base; J trimming: 5 bases; junction bases outside the gene matches: 11. DNA for the CDR3: TGCGCCAGCAGCCAAGTAGTAGCGGGCATACATAACAATGAGCAGTTCTTC. This encodes CASSQVVAGIHNNEQFF.

There are a few counts of this clonotype. V gene TRBV5-7 combines with J gene TRBJ2-4; 8 bases fit TRBD2. TRBV5-7 is noted as an ORF with a role that remains uncertain. The J segment lost 7 bases and the V segment lost 1 base, leaving 4 bases of the junction unmatched. The length of the CDR3 is 14 residues. CDR3 in DNA: TGTGCCAGCAGCTTGCGGGAGGGCCGGAACATTCAGTACTTC. This sequence encodes CASSLREGRNIQYF.

The chain combines TRBV10-3 with TRBJ2-7; TRBD2 might be the D (6 bases). The CDR3 extends over 13 amino acids. The V gene's germline CDR1 is ENHRY and CDR2 SYGVKD. V lost 2 bases to trimming and J lost 1 base, with 6 bases between them. CDR3 sequence: CAISERESYEQYF. The DNA of the CDR3 is TGTGCCATCAGTGAGCGGGAGTCCTACGAGCAGTACTTC.

The genes are TRBV2 and TRBJ2-7; 7 nucleotides align to TRBD1. The CDR3 contains 14 residues. J gave up 4 bases and V 8 bases, and 11 bases lay outside the gene matches. Germline assignment: CDR1 SNHLY and CDR2 FYNNEI. The CDR3 spells CASGPRDRPYEQYF. The CDR3 region has the DNA TGTGCCAGCGGACCCCGGGACAGACCTTACGAGCAGTACTTC.

This chain uses TRBV18 with TRBJ2-5; TRBD2 agrees at 14 bases. The junction had 8 bases not matched to a gene; V was cut back by 3 bases and J by 5 bases. The CDR3 is 17 residues long. Germline V CDR1 and CDR2: KGHSH, LQKENI. The CDR3 nucleotides are TGTGCCAGCTCACCCGGACTAGCGGGGGGCCGGTGGGAGACCCAGTACTTC. The encoded protein is CASSPGLAGGRWETQYF.

This clonotype was observed at least ten times. The J gene is TRBJ2-3, the V gene TRBV7-8; the D gene is possibly TRBD2 (5 bases). Germline CDR1 reads SGHVS; CDR2 reads FQNEAQ. There are 16 residues in the CDR3. Trimming took 5 bases from V and 0 from J, leaving 15 bases between them. CDR3 protein: CASSPPGSGSTDTQYF. The CDR3 DNA follows: TGTGCCAGCAGCCCGCCGGGGAGCGGAAGCACAGATACGCAGTATTTT.

In this sample, this clonotype turned up many times. The rearrangement links TRBV4-3 to TRBJ2-7, with D possibly matching TRBD1 (6 bases). The CDR3 loop spans 13 amino acids. Trimming removed 3 bases from V and 6 bases from J, with 12 bases in between. The germline gives CDR1 LGHNA, CDR2 YSLEER. The CDR3 is CASSHTGTSEQYF. The CDR3 DNA sequence: TGCGCCAGCAGCCACACCGGGACATCCGAGCAGTACTTC.

This clonotype occurred many times. V and J are TRBV27 and TRBJ2-7; TRBD2 might be the D (5 bases). V was clipped by 7 bases and J by 3 bases, with 13 bases between them. The CDR3 loop spans 13 amino acids. CDR1 MNHEY and CDR2 SMNVEV come from the germline V gene (reference sequence). The CDR3 DNA reads TGTGCCAGCACCCGTGGTAGCGACTACGAGCAGTACTTC. It yields the protein CASTRGSDYEQYF.